This T cell receptor (beta chain) was sequenced during a study of blood T cell repertoires in COVID-19 (dated by TCRdb to the early 2020s). Study-wide context: The collaborator samples originated in the United States, Italy and Spain and spanned the acute and convalescent phases of COVID-19. The samples were drawn from two sources: the first 160 participants of the ongoing ImmuneRACE study, and 1,254 subjects contributed by 6 global collaborators. Where available, HLA class I and class II types were taken from metadata supplied by the sample provider and were not determined by assay-based typing. The repertoires were made available in a free public database intended to serve as a resource for research on the immune response to SARS-CoV-2. The dataset comprised deeply sampled blood TCRbeta repertoires from subjects exposed to, actively infected with, or recovered from COVID-19. The sample metadata nearly always contained a de-identified subject ID, COVID-19 status, age in years and sex. The prospective study material was composed of cDNA or gDNA derived from T cells, B-cell-depleted T cells, or PBMCs. The research as a whole found: How much clinical and demographic metadata was included differed by source and by participant, and the metadata was provided uncurated.

TCRbeta CDR3 regions were amplified from genomic DNA using the immunoSEQ Assay, a bias-controlled multiplex PCR. On the authors' methods: The number of nucleated cells in each sample was estimated from the amplification of reference gene primers within the assay. To quantify the absolute abundance of each unique TCRbeta CDR3 rearrangement, sequence reads were collapsed and filtered. For each sample, productive Simpson clonality was calculated by taking the square root of Simpson's diversity index across productive rearrangements. TCRdb stores this immuneACCESS table with in-frame sequences only. Part of the clones is absent; in the studies checked, under half of the shortfall reflects unresolved V genes, and no reason is known for the rest. V, J and clone size were drawn from that table, and D and trimming were deduced from the DNA. The table for this sample lists 360,000 or so clones; roughly nine tenths of them were counted only once. Together, the top ten hold about 3.9% of the sample.

One collaborating source in Seattle enrolled patients while the patients were actively infected and followed the patients over time throughout the course of disease. Each collaborating institution followed its own protocols to collect whole blood in K2EDTA tubes. For TCRbeta analysis, collaborators shipped samples in one of three forms: frozen whole blood, isolated PBMCs, or DNA extracted from either of those sample types. The CDR3 runs 12 amino acids, cysteine and phenylalanine included. The kept DNA is CDR3 alone, 36 bases in frame from the first base. Cut back by 3 bases and 14 bases, the V and J ends lie 11 bases apart. To note about this clone: Its specific antigen is unknown. No base quality information exists; no much larger clone differs at one position.

The receptor was derived from a woman aged 60-75 years with COVID-19, enrolled during active disease. Input material: peripheral blood. Recombination connected TRBV12-3 or TRBV12-4 to TRBJ1-6; the D gene cannot be named for sure. The encoded CDR3 is CASSLGRWALHF. The DNA reads as follows: TGTGCCAGCAGTTTGGGCCGGTGGGCCCTCCACTTT.